These 4 T cell receptor beta chains share one sample of origin, sequenced in a study of naive and memory T cell subsets. Treatment here: skin biopsy from PPD injection site in Mantoux-positive individual. An oligonucleotide containing a UMI was ligated to the 3' end of TCR cDNA. Four PCR rounds used nested alpha and beta constant region primers plus the SP2 primer. From the UMI-ligation and nested PCR reads, TCRdb called clonotypes with MiXCR, one entry per CDR3 protein. The sample lists fewer than 35,000 distinct CDR3 sequences, approximately 7.1% occurring once. The sample here was skin, taken from a tuberculin skin test site. The receptor set was obtained from an adult in good health.

This clonotype has a handful of counts. The chain links TRBV12-3 or TRBV12-4 to TRBJ1-4; TRBD1 matches at 9 bases. Trimming at V came to 2 bases and at J to 7 bases, leaving 8 bases not matched to a gene. The CDR3 has 16 amino acids. The CDR3 DNA is TGTGCCAGCAGTTTAAACGTTGGGACAGGGCTTGAAAAACTGTTTTTT. As protein: CASSLNVGTGLEKLFF.

In its sample, this clonotype was seen a few times. CDR3 sequence: CSARVGGGTGTDTQYF. Written as DNA, the CDR3 is TGCAGTGCTAGAGTGGGGGGGGGCACCGGCACAGATACGCAGTATTTT. The chain recombines TRBV20-1 with TRBJ2-3; perhaps TRBD2 as D (7 bases). V was trimmed by 1 base and J by 1 base, leaving 15 bases between them. In germline, CDR1 is DFQATT, CDR2 SNEGSKA (reference sequence). This CDR3 contains 16 residues.

The rearrangement joins TRBV5-4 to TRBJ2-2; D ambiguous. V lost 4 bases and J lost 4, with 5 bases in between. The CDR3 is 12 residues long. CDR1 and CDR2 (germline): SGHNT, YYREEE (reference sequence). The CDR3 here is CASSHITGELFF. The CDR3 DNA follows: TGTGCCAGCAGCCACATCACCGGGGAGCTGTTTTTT.

This clonotype was counted ten times or more. The chain couples TRBV29-1 to TRBJ2-1, with 10 bases identical to TRBD2. Germline V lookup: CDR1 SQVTM, CDR2 ANQGSEA. The junction had 13 bases not matched to a gene; V was cut back by 6 bases and J by 2 bases. CDR3 size: 17 residues. The CDR3 DNA reads as TGCAGCGTGGGGGGGCTAGCGGGGGCCCAAACCTACAATGAGCAGTTCTTC. It encodes CSVGGLAGAQTYNEQFF.